The T cell receptor beta chain under discussion was sequenced for a study of cytomegalovirus exposure and HLA in healthy donors. For the study at large: Within the Caucasian-associated ancestry cluster were approximately 77% of the approximately 400 genotyped donors. Study results and limitations: Roughly uniform sequencing depth across donors was assumed, possibly incorrectly. Sequences of the TCR beta chain were said to predict the HLA-A and HLA-B alleles of most subjects accurately.

This clone appeared a single time. Its antigen is as yet unknown. Primers: 60 Vbeta forward and 13 Jbeta reverse. Profiling relied on immunoSEQ multiplex PCR, and the TCRdb table lists in-frame clones only, not all of them. The profile shows 60,000 to 70,000 clones, around 80% of them singletons. The CDR3 extends over 12 amino acids. The V end lost 2 bases, the J end lost 11 bases, and 10 bases lay between the germline ends. Germline V gene sequence: CDR1 ENHRY, CDR2 SYGVKD. The material sequenced was PBMCs. The chain employs TRBV10-3 and TRBJ2-1; tentative D call: TRBD1 (6 bases). This receptor was identified in a man aged 35-49 years in good health and CMV-seronegative. The DNA for the CDR3 is TGTGCCATCAGTGAGCCCAGGGACAAGCAGTTCTTC. Encoded protein: CAISEPRDKQFF.